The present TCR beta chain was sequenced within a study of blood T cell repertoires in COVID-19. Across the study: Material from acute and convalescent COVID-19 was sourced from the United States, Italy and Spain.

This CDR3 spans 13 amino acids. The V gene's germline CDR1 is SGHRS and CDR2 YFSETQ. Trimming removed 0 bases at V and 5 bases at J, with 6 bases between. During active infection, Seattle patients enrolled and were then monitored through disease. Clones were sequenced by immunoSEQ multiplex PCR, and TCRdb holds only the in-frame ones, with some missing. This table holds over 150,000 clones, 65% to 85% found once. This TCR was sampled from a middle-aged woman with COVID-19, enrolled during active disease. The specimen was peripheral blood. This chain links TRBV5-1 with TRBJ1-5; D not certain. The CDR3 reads CASSLELDQPQHF. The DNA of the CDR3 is TGCGCCAGCAGCTTGGAGCTTGATCAGCCCCAGCATTTT.